Shown below are 7 T cell receptor beta chains from a single sample sequenced in a study of cytomegalovirus exposure and HLA in healthy donors. PCR amplification relied on 60 Vbeta primers (plus 13 Jbeta primers). Clones were sequenced by immunoSEQ multiplex PCR, and TCRdb holds only the in-frame ones, with some missing. In the table there are a few hundred thousand clones, about 74% of which are singletons. The sample was PBMCs. All receptors come from a man aged 35 to 55 in good health and CMV-seronegative.

The V and J genes are TRBV6-1 and TRBJ1-5; TRBD1 might be the D (6 bases). V lost 6 bases to trimming and J lost 7 bases, with 16 bases between them. This CDR3 contains 14 residues. Germline lookup yields CDR1 MNHNS and CDR2 SASEGT. CDR3: CASRGGFGGQPQHF. In DNA form, the CDR3 reads TGTGCCAGCAGGGGGGGGTTTGGGGGCCAGCCCCAGCATTTT.

This chain uses TRBV7-8 with TRBJ1-1, with 12 bases aligning to TRBD1. V gave up 0 bases and J gave up 7 bases; unmatched junction bases: 9. Germline V lookup: CDR1 SGHVS, CDR2 FQNEAQ. CDR3 size: 17 residues. This CDR3 is CASSLALRGQGANEAFF. DNA for the CDR3: TGTGCCAGCAGCTTAGCGCTGAGGGGACAGGGGGCGAATGAAGCTTTCTTT.

This clone was seen more than once but under ten times. The chain joins TRBV27 to TRBJ1-1; D perhaps matches TRBD1 (6 bases). The CDR3 has 16 residues. V lost 6 bases to trimming and J lost 0 bases, with 17 bases between them. In germline, CDR1 is MNHEY, CDR2 SMNVEV (reference sequence). The CDR3 DNA follows: TGTGCCAGCAGATCCGGGACACAGATTATGAACACTGAAGCTTTCTTT. Protein product: CASRSGTQIMNTEAFF.

This chain joins TRBV7-9 and TRBJ2-7; TRBD1 matches at 10 bases. In germline, CDR1 is SEHNR, CDR2 FQNEAQ (reference sequence). The V and J ends lost 6 bases and 2 bases, in that order; junction bases with no gene match: 7. CDR3 length: 15 amino acids. CDR3 amino acids: CASSYRDRGTYEQYF. The DNA for the CDR3 is TGTGCCAGCAGTTACCGGGACAGGGGAACCTACGAGCAGTACTTC.

The chain is built from TRBV6-5 and TRBJ1-2; 8 positions agree with TRBD1. V was clipped by 3 bases and J by 2 bases; unmatched bases: 2. Germline CDR1 reads MNHEY; CDR2 reads SVGAGI. CDR3 length equals 14 residues. The CDR3 protein is CASSYDRGNYGYTF. CDR3 bases: TGTGCCAGCAGTTATGACAGGGGCAACTATGGCTACACCTTC.

The chain employs TRBV7-9 and TRBJ2-7, with D unresolved. The germline V gene has CDR1 SEHNR and CDR2 FQNEAQ (reference sequence). The V end was cut by 11 bases, the J end by 0 bases, with 8 bases between. This CDR3 spans 11 amino acids. CDR3 protein: CAGESSYEQYF. The CDR3 bases are TGTGCCGGAGAAAGCTCCTACGAGCAGTACTTC.

This chain uses TRBV28 with TRBJ1-1, with TRBD1 matching over 9 bases. Germline V gene sequence: CDR1 MDHEN, CDR2 SYDVKM. The CDR3 totals 14 residues. V lost 5 bases and J lost 1; bases outside the gene matches: 2. CDR3 nucleotide sequence: TGTGCCAGCAGTCAGGGACAGGGGAACACTGAAGCTTTCTTT. It yields the protein CASSQGQGNTEAFF.